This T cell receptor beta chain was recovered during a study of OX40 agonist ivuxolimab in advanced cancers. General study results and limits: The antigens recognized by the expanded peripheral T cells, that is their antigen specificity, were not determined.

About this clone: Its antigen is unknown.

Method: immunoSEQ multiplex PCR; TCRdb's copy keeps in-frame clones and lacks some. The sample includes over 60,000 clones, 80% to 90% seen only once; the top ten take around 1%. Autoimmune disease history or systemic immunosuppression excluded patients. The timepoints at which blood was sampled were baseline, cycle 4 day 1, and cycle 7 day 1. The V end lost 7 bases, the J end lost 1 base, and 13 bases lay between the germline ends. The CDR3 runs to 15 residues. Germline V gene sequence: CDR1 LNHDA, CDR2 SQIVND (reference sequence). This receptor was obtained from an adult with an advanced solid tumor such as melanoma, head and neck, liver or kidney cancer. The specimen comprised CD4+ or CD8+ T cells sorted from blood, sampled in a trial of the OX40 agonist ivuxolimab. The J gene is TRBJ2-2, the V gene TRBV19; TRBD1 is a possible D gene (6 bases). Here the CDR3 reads CASTPDSVNTGELFF. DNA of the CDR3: TGTGCCAGTACCCCGGACAGCGTGAACACCGGGGAGCTGTTTTTT.